A selection of T cell receptor beta chains follows, all from one sample in a study of identical twins. TCRdb called the 5' RACE reads again in MiXCR, with one record for every CDR3 protein. The profile shows about 700,000 distinct CDR3 sequences, 8% to 9% of them singletons. This sample was shared with a second study, whose subject was yellow fever vaccine responses in identical twins.

Material: PBMCs. The origin of the receptors is a young woman in good health. The CDR3 runs from the conserved cysteine through the conserved F or W. D genes are given only for firm matches. Expanded clones are given a class, and other clones once, few, many or no size at all.

TRBD2	TRBV4-3	.	TRBJ2-1	CASSQLGWTSGSDEQFF	TGCGCCAGCAGCCAATTGGGATGGACTAGCGGGAGCGATGAGCAGTTCTTC
.	TRBV5-5	.	TRBJ2-3	CASSPGRNTADTQYF	TGTGCCAGCAGCCCCGGTCGGAACACGGCAGATACGCAGTATTTT
TRBD1	TRBV6-2/TRBV6-3	many	TRBJ1-5	CASTKGQGRINQPQHF	TGTGCCAGCACCAAAGGACAGGGGCGAATTAATCAGCCCCAGCATTTT
.	TRBV27	many	TRBJ2-7	CASSPLRETYEQYF	TGTGCCAGCAGTCCCCTACGGGAAACCTACGAGCAGTACTTC
.	TRBV7-2	.	TRBJ2-2	CASSFESQNTGELFF	TGTGCCAGCAGCTTTGAGTCCCAAAACACCGGGGAGCTGTTTTTT
.	TRBV9	.	TRBJ2-2	CASDSGTRNTGELFF	TGTGCCAGCGATTCCGGGACAAGGAACACCGGGGAGCTGTTTTTT
.	TRBV6-5	many	TRBJ2-2	CASSGGPGELFF	TGTGCCAGCTCCGGGGGACCCGGGGAGCTGTTTTTT
TRBD2	TRBV7-9	.	TRBJ2-5	CASSLIGREEQETQYF	TGTGCCAGCAGCTTAATTGGGAGGGAGGAGCAAGAGACCCAGTACTTC
TRBD1	TRBV3-1	.	TRBJ2-7	CASSPGTAESYEQYF	TGTGCCAGCAGCCCCGGGACAGCGGAGTCCTACGAGCAGTACTTC
.	TRBV7-2	few	TRBJ2-5	CASTHYGETQYF	TGTGCCAGCACCCACTACGGGGAGACCCAGTACTTC
TRBD1	TRBV5-1	.	TRBJ2-7	CASSLRDRDDEQYF	TGCGCCAGCAGCCTCCGGGACAGGGACGACGAGCAGTACTTC
TRBD2	TRBV6-2/TRBV6-3	.	TRBJ2-4	CASSYSIIYGTSGAIQYF	TGTGCCAGCAGTTACTCGATAATTTACGGGACTAGCGGAGCTATTCAGTACTTC
.	TRBV28	many	TRBJ1-5	CASSPSNQPQHF	TGTGCCAGCAGTCCTTCAAATCAGCCCCAGCATTTT
.	TRBV10-3	many	TRBJ2-7	CAISGHGGSYEQYF	TGTGCCATCAGTGGCCATGGGGGGTCCTACGAGCAGTACTTC
TRBD2	TRBV5-5	.	TRBJ2-1	CASSLVLGLGQNEQFF	TGTGCCAGCAGCTTGGTGTTAGGACTAGGGCAGAATGAGCAGTTCTTC
TRBD1	TRBV5-1	.	TRBJ2-3	CASSLGDRGFLNSNTDTQYF	TGCGCCAGCAGCTTGGGGGACAGGGGGTTCCTCAATTCCAACACAGATACGCAGTATTTT
.	TRBV4-3	few	TRBJ2-1	CASSQVLGGNTYNEQFF	TGCGCCAGCAGCCAAGTATTAGGCGGGAATACCTACAATGAGCAGTTCTTC
.	TRBV12-3/TRBV12-4	few	TRBJ2-3	CASRPMTMPTDTQYF	TGTGCCAGCAGGCCGATGACTATGCCCACAGATACGCAGTATTTT
TRBD2	TRBV18	few	TRBJ2-5	CASSFSTGTRQETQYF	TGTGCCAGCTCATTCTCAACCGGGACTAGACAAGAGACCCAGTACTTC
.	TRBV20-1	few	TRBJ1-4	CSPELGMDEKLFF	TGCAGTCCAGAGCTGGGCATGGATGAAAAACTGTTTTTT
.	TRBV28	.	TRBJ2-2	CASSLMGVQHTGELFF	TGTGCCAGCAGTTTGATGGGGGTGCAGCACACCGGGGAGCTGTTTTTT
TRBD2	TRBV4-1	few	TRBJ2-7	CASSQIEGYQRESRAYEQYF	TGCGCCAGCAGCCAAATCGAAGGGTATCAGCGGGAGTCTCGGGCCTACGAGCAGTACTTC
TRBD2	TRBV7-9	many	TRBJ2-2	CASSLNLAGNTGELFF	TGTGCCAGCAGCTTAAACTTAGCGGGGAACACCGGGGAGCTGTTTTTT
TRBD2	TRBV20-1	many	TRBJ2-1	CSARVPGGPNEQFF	TGCAGTGCTAGAGTACCGGGGGGGCCTAATGAGCAGTTCTTC
TRBD2	TRBV4-3	many	TRBJ2-2	CASSRAGGSHNENTGELFF	TGCGCCAGCAGCCGAGCGGGAGGGTCTCATAATGAGAACACCGGGGAGCTGTTTTTT
TRBD2	TRBV12-3/TRBV12-4	many	TRBJ2-3	CASSYTGGSADTQYF	TGTGCCAGCAGTTATACGGGGGGGAGCGCAGATACGCAGTATTTT
.	TRBV14	.	TRBJ2-5	CASSQVSPNHYGETQYF	TGTGCCAGCAGCCAGGTATCTCCTAACCATTACGGAGAGACCCAGTACTTC
TRBD2	TRBV20-1	.	TRBJ2-1	CSARALRLADYNEQFF	TGCAGTGCTAGAGCCCTGCGACTAGCGGACTACAATGAGCAGTTCTTC
.	TRBV20-1	.	TRBJ2-7	CSAQTGNPYEQYF	TGCAGTGCCCAGACAGGAAACCCCTACGAGCAGTACTTC
TRBD2	TRBV7-2	few	TRBJ2-7	CASSLSGTRGTYEQYF	TGTGCCAGCAGCTTATCCGGGACTAGGGGGACGTACGAGCAGTACTTC
TRBD2	TRBV12-3/TRBV12-4	many	TRBJ2-3	CASSSLVGGSDTQYF	TGTGCCAGCAGTTCCCTCGTGGGAGGGTCAGATACGCAGTATTTT
.	TRBV29-1	few	TRBJ1-1	CSVLLLREYTEAFF	TGCAGCGTACTCCTTCTGCGAGAATACACTGAAGCTTTCTTT
TRBD1	TRBV12-3/TRBV12-4	many	TRBJ1-5	CASSLARTGARYQPQHF	TGTGCCAGCAGTTTGGCTCGGACAGGGGCCCGTTATCAGCCCCAGCATTTT
TRBD1	TRBV6-1	few	TRBJ1-1	CASSPGQGLSTEAFF	TGTGCCAGCAGTCCCGGACAGGGTCTAAGCACTGAAGCTTTCTTT
TRBD1	TRBV4-2	few	TRBJ1-1	CASSQTSRTGGRTEAFF	TGTGCCAGCAGCCAGACATCCAGGACAGGGGGCCGCACTGAAGCTTTCTTT
.	TRBV4-3	many	TRBJ2-1	CASSQEGGLVVYEQFF	TGCGCCAGCAGCCAAGAGGGGGGGCTAGTTGTCTATGAGCAGTTCTTC
.	TRBV6-5	few	TRBJ2-3	CASILGIGDTQYF	.
.	TRBV5-1	.	TRBJ2-7	CASSPGRVYEQYF	TGCGCCAGCAGCCCGGGCAGGGTCTACGAGCAGTACTTC
.	TRBV7-9	few	TRBJ2-3	CASSLGVGTADTQYF	TGTGCCAGCAGCTTAGGGGTCGGCACCGCGGATACGCAGTATTTT
.	TRBV19	.	TRBJ2-1	CASSPRQKSAYNEQIF	TGTGCCAGTAGTCCTCGACAGAAGTCGGCCTACAATGAGCAGATCTTC
.	TRBV7-2	.	TRBJ2-2	CASSPRRIAENTGELFF	TGTGCCAGCAGCCCACGCCGGATAGCCGAGAACACCGGGGAGCTGTTTTTT
TRBD1	TRBV7-9	few	TRBJ1-2	CASSRGTDSYGYTF	TGTGCCAGCAGCCGTGGGACAGACTCCTATGGCTACACCTTC
.	TRBV3-1	.	TRBJ2-7	CASSQDQSPEAYYEQYF	TGTGCCAGCAGCCAAGATCAGTCACCGGAAGCCTACTACGAGCAGTACTTC
.	TRBV11-2	many	TRBJ2-1	CASSPYQRGVLFF	TGTGCCAGCAGCCCGTACCAGAGGGGGGTACTGTTCTTC
TRBD1	TRBV7-9	.	TRBJ2-7	CASTTTVGQAFYEQYF	TGTGCCAGCACAACAACGGTGGGACAGGCTTTCTACGAGCAGTACTTC
.	TRBV7-3	.	TRBJ2-2	CASSGNGVGELFF	TGTGCCAGCAGTGGAAACGGGGTCGGGGAGCTGTTTTTT
.	TRBV7-9	.	TRBJ1-3	CASSLEGVNSGNTIYF	TGTGCCAGCAGCTTAGAGGGCGTGAACTCTGGAAACACCATATATTTT
TRBD2	TRBV7-9	.	TRBJ2-1	CASSNALAGASDEQFF	TGTGCCAGCAGCAATGCACTAGCGGGGGCCTCGGATGAGCAGTTCTTC
TRBD1	TRBV4-3	.	TRBJ2-7	CASSPRGGGEQYF	TGCGCCAGCAGCCCCCGAGGGGGCGGCGAGCAGTACTTC
.	TRBV7-2	.	TRBJ2-7	CASSFEFPYEQYF	TGTGCCAGCAGCTTTGAGTTTCCCTACGAGCAGTACTTC
.	TRBV4-3	many	TRBJ2-3	CASSPGPPPTRADTQYF	TGCGCCAGCAGCCCAGGCCCTCCTCCGACCAGGGCAGATACGCAGTATTTT
.	TRBV7-3	many	TRBJ2-7	CASSLMGASPYEQYF	TGTGCCAGCAGCTTAATGGGGGCTAGTCCCTACGAGCAGTACTTC
.	TRBV12-3/TRBV12-4	many	TRBJ2-6	CASSSGLSGANVLTF	TGTGCCAGCAGTTCCGGACTGTCTGGGGCCAACGTCCTGACTTTC
.	TRBV9	few	TRBJ2-3	CASSVWGTNTDTQYF	TGTGCCAGCAGCGTCTGGGGGACCAACACAGATACGCAGTATTTT
TRBD2	TRBV20-1	.	TRBJ2-5	CSARGLAGLQETQYF	TGCAGTGCTAGAGGACTAGCGGGGCTCCAAGAGACCCAGTACTTC
TRBD2	TRBV7-9	.	TRBJ2-1	CASSLVGGIPYNEQFF	TGTGCCAGCAGCTTAGTCGGGGGGATCCCCTACAATGAGCAGTTCTTC